This T cell receptor (beta chain) is drawn from a study of T cell changes during pregnancy in multiple sclerosis. Measured with immunoSEQ multiplex PCR; TCRdb has only the in-frame clones, and not every one. This sample has approximately 44,000 clones, with approximately 90% found just once. Losses at the gene ends were 5 bases for V and 3 bases for J; bases not matched to a gene: 6. In germline, CDR1 is SGHTA, CDR2 FQGNSA. CDR3 size: 15 residues. The sequenced sample was CD4+ T cells from peripheral blood mononuclear cells, obtained in the third trimester of pregnancy. This clonotype was obtained from a female donor with multiple sclerosis, enrolled in a pregnancy study. The chain couples TRBV7-2 to TRBJ2-7; TRBD2 aligns across 11 bases. The CDR3 is CASSMTTSGIYEQYF. The CDR3 DNA follows: TGTGCCAGCAGCATGACGACTAGCGGGATCTACGAGCAGTACTTC.